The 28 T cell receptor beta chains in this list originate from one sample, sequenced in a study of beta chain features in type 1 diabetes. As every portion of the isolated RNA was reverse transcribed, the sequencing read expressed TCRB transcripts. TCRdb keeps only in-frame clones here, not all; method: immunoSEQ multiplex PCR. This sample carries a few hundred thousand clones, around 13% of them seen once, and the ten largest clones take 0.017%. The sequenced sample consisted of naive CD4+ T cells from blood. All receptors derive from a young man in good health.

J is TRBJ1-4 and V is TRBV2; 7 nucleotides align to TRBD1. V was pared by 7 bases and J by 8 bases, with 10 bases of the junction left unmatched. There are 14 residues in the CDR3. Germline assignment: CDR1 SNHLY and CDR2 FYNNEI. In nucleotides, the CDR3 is TGTGCCAGCACTAACACAGGGGCTCGGGAAAAACTGTTTTTT. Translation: CASTNTGAREKLFF.

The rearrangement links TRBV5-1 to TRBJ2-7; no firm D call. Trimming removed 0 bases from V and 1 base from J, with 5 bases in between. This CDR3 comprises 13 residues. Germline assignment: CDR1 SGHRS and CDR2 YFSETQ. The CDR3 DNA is TGCGCCAGCAGCTTGGACGGTTCCTACGAGCAGTACTTC. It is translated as CASSLDGSYEQYF.

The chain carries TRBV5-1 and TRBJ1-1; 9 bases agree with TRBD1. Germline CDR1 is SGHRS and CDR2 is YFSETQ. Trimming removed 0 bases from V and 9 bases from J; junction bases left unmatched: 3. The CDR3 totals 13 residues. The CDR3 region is CASSLGDRVKAFF. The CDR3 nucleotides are TGCGCCAGCAGCTTGGGGGACAGGGTAAAAGCTTTCTTT.

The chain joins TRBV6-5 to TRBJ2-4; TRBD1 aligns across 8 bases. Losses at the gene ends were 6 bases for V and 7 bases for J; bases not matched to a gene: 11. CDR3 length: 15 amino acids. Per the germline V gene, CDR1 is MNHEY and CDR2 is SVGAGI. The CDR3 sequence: CASSRTGPGGNIQYF. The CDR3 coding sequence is TGTGCCAGCAGCCGGACAGGGCCCGGCGGGAACATTCAGTACTTC.

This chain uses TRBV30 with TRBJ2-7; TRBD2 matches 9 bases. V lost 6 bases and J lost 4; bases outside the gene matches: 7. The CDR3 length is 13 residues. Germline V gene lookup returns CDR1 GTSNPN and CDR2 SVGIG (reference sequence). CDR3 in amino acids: CACTSSGKYEQYF. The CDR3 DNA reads TGTGCCTGTACTTCTAGCGGGAAGTACGAGCAGTACTTC.

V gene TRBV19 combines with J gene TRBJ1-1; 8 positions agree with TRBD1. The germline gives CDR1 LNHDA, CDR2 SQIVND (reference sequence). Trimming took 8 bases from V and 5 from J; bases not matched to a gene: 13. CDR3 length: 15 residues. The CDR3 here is CASQKDRAWQTEAFF. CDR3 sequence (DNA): TGTGCCAGTCAAAAGGACAGGGCTTGGCAGACTGAAGCTTTCTTT. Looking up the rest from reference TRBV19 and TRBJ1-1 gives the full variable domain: DGGITQSPKYLFRKEGQNVTLSCEQNLNHDAMYWYRQDPGQGLRLIYYSQIVNDFQKGDIAEGYSVSREKKESFPLTVTSAQKNPTAFYLCASQKDRAWQTEAFFGQGTRLTVV.

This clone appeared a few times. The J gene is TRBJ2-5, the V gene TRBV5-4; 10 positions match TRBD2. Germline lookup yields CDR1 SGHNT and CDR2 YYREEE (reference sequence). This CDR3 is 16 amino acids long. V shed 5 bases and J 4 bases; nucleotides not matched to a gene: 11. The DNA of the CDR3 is TGTGCCAGCAGTTTTTCGACTAGCGGGTTTAGAGAGACCCAGTACTTC. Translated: CASSFSTSGFRETQYF. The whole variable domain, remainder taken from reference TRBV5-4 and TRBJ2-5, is ETGVTQSPTHLIKTRGQQVTLRCSSQSGHNTVSWYQQALGQGPQFIFQYYREEENGRGNFPPRFSGLQFPNYSSELNVNALELDDSALYLCASSFSTSGFRETQYFGPGTRLLVL.

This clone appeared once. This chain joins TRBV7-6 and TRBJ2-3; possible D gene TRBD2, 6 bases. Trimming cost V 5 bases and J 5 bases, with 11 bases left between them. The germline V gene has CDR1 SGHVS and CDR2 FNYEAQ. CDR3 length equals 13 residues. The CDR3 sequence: CASSLMEGDTQYF. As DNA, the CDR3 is TGTGCCAGCAGCCTTATGGAGGGAGATACGCAGTATTTT.

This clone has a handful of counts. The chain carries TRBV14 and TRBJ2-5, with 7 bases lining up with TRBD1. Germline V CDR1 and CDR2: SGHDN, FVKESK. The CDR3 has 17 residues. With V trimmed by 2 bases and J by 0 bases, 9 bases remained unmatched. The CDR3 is CASSQRTTRGYQETQYF. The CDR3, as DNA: TGTGCCAGCAGCCAAAGGACGACCAGGGGGTACCAAGAGACCCAGTACTTC.

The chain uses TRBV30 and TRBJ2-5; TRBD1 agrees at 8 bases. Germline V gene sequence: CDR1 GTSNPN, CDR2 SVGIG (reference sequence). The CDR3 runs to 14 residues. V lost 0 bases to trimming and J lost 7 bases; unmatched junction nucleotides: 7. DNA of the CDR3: TGTGCCTGGAGTGTAGGCAGGGGGCGCGGGACCCAGTACTTC. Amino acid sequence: CAWSVGRGRGTQYF. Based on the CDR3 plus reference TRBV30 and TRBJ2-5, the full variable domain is SQTIHQWPATLVQPVGSPLSLECTVEGTSNPNLYWYRQAAGRGLQLLFYSVGIGQISSEVPQNLSASRPQDRQFILSSKKLLLSDSGFYLCAWSVGRGRGTQYFGPGTRLLVL.

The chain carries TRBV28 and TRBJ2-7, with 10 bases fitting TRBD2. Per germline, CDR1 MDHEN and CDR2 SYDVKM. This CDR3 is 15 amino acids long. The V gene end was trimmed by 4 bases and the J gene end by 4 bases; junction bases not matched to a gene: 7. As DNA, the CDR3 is TGTGCCAGCAGTTGGCCAGGGACTAGCGTGTACGAGCAGTACTTC. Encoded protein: CASSWPGTSVYEQYF.

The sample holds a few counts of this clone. CDR3 loop: CASSPLTGGDTEAFF. The CDR3 nucleotides are TGTGCCAGCAGCCCCTTAACAGGGGGGGACACTGAAGCTTTCTTT. The J gene is TRBJ1-1, the V gene TRBV11-2, with 8 bases that match TRBD1. The CDR3 extends over 15 amino acids. Germline CDR1 and CDR2: SGHAT and FQNNGV. The J segment lost 3 bases and the V segment lost 5 bases, leaving 8 bases of the junction unmatched.

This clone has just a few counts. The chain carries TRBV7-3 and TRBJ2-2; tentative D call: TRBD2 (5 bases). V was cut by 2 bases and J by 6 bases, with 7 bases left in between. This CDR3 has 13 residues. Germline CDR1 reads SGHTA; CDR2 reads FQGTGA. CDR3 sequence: CASSLLAAGELFF. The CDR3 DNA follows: TGTGCCAGCAGCTTACTAGCCGCCGGGGAGCTGTTTTTT.

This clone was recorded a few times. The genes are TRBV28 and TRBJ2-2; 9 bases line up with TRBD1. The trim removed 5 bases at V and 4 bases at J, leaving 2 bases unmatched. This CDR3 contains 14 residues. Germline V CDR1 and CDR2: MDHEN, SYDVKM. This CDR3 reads CASSTGGTTGELFF. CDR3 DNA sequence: TGTGCCAGCAGTACAGGGGGCACCACCGGGGAGCTGTTTTTT.

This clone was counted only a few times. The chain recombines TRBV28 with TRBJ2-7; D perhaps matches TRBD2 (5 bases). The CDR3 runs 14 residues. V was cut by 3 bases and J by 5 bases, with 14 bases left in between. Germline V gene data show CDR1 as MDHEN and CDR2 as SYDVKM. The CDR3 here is CASSLGGSGNEQYF. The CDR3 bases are TGTGCCAGCAGTTTGGGCGGATCGGGGAACGAGCAGTACTTC. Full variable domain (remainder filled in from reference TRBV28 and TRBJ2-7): DVKVTQSSRYLVKRTGEKVFLECVQDMDHENMFWYRQDPGLGLRLIYFSYDVKMKEKGDIPEGYSVSREKKERFSLILESASTNQTSMYLCASSLGGSGNEQYFGPGTRLTVT.

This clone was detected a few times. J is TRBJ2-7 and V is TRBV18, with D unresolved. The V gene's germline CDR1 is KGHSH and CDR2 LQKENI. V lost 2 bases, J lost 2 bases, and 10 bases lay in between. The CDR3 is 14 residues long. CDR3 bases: TGTGCCAGCTCACCAGGGCAGACCACCTACGAGCAGTACTTC. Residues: CASSPGQTTYEQYF.

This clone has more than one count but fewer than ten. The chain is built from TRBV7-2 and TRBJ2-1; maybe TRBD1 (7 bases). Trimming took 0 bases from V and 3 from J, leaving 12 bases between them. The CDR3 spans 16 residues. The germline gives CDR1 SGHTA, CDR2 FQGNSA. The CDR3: CASSLAAGQYYNEQFF. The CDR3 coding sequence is TGTGCCAGCAGCTTAGCCGCGGGACAGTACTACAATGAGCAGTTCTTC.

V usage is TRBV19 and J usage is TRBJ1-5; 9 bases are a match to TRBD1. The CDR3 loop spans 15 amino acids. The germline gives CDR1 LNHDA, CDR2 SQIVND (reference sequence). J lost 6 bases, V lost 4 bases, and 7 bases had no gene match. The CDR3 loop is CASSTTGGQAQPQHF. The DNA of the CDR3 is TGTGCCAGTAGTACGACAGGGGGACAGGCTCAGCCCCAGCATTTT.

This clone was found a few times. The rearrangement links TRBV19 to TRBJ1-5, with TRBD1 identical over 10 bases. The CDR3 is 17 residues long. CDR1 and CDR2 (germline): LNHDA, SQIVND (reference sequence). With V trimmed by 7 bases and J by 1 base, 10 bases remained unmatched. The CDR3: CASKGVGTGASNQPQHF. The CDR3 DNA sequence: TGTGCCAGTAAAGGGGTCGGGACAGGGGCCAGCAATCAGCCCCAGCATTTT.

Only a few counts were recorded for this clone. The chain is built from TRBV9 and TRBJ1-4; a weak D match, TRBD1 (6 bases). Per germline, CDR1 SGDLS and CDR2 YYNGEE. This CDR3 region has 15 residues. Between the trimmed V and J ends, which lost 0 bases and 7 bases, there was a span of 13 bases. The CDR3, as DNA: TGTGCCAGCAGCGTAGGGGACAACCTGGGTGAAAAACTGTTTTTT. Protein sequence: CASSVGDNLGEKLFF.

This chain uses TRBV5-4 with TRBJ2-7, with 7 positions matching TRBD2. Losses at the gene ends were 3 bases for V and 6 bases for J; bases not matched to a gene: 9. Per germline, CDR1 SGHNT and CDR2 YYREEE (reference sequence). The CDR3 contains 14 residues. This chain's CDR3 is CASSWPGEGREQYF. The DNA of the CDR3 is TGTGCCAGCAGCTGGCCCGGGGAGGGCCGCGAGCAGTACTTC.

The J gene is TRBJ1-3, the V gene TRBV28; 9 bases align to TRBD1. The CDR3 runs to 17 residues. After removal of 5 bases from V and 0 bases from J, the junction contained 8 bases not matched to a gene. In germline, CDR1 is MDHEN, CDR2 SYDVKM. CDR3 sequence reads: CASSPWRDRASGNTIYF. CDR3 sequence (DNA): TGTGCCAGCAGTCCTTGGAGGGACAGGGCCTCTGGAAACACCATATATTTT.

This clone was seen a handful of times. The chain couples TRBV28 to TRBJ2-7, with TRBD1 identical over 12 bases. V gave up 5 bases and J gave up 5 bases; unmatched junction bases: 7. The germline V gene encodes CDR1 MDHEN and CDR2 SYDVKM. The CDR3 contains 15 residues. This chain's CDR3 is CASSAPGQGADEQYF. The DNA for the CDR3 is TGTGCCAGCAGTGCCCCGGGACAGGGGGCAGACGAGCAGTACTTC.

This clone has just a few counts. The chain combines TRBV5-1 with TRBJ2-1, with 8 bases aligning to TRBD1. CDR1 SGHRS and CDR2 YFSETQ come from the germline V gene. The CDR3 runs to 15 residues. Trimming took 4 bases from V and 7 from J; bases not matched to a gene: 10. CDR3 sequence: CASSGRQGALNEQFF. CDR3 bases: TGCGCCAGCAGCGGGCGGCAGGGGGCTTTGAATGAGCAGTTCTTC.

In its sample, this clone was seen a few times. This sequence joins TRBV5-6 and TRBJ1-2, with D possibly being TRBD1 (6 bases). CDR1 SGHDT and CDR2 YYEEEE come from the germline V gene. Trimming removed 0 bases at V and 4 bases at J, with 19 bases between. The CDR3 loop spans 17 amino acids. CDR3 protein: CASSLDTGTITSYGYTF. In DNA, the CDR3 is TGTGCCAGCAGCTTGGATACCGGGACAATCACTTCCTATGGCTACACCTTC.

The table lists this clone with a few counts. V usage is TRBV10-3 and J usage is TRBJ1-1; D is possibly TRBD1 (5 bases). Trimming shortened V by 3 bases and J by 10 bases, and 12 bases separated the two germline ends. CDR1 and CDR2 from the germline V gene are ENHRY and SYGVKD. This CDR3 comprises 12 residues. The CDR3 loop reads CAISEIGGGAFF. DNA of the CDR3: TGTGCCATCAGTGAAATCGGGGGAGGAGCTTTCTTT.

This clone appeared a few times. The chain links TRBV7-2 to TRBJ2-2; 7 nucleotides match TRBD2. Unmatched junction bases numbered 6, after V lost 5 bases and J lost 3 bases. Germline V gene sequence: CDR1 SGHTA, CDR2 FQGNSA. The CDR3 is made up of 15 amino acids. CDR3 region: CASSPGTIYTGELFF. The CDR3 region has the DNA TGTGCCAGCAGCCCCGGGACTATATACACCGGGGAGCTGTTTTTT.

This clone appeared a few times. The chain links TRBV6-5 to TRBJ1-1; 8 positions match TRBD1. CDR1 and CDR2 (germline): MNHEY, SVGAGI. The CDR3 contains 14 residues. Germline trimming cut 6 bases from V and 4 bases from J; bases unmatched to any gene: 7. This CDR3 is CASSPDRVVTEAFF. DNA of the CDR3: TGTGCCAGCAGCCCGGACAGGGTGGTCACTGAAGCTTTCTTT.